The following is a TCR beta chain sequence with its context. There is no known antigen for this receptor. The sample holds no much larger clone one base away, and base qualities are not on file. Library preparation was by the immunoSEQ multiplex PCR assay. For the multiplex PCR, a mixture combining 60 forward primers for TCR Vbeta segments and 13 reverse primers for TCR Jbeta segments was used. A multiplex PCR assay on genomic DNA amplified the CDR3 region of rearranged TCR beta genes. Amplified TCR beta libraries were sequenced as 87-base-pair reads on the Illumina HiSeq System. The original pipeline was this. A later analysis counted about 76 million unique TCR beta chains across the 670 or so repertoires, and around 12 million of these chains were shared by at least two donors. Raw reads were error-corrected and collapsed into unique sequences by a nearest-neighbor algorithm in which closely related sequences were merged to remove PCR and sequencing errors. CDR3 sequences were aligned to IMGT reference sequences to assign V, D and J gene segments. For a sequence to be retained, a match of at least six nucleotides to both a V gene segment and a J gene segment was required. A rearrangement counted as productive if the CDR3 had no stop codons and remained in frame with V and J, and every other rearrangement counted as non-productive. Following IMGT convention, CDR3 was defined as the stretch from the second conserved V-encoded cysteine to the conserved J-encoded phenylalanine. The earlier analysis of roughly 590 of the donors excluded sequences that lacked an unambiguous match to a single V gene segment. In an earlier analysis of 587 of the donors, a V segment was called functional when productive rearrangements were above 56.7%, and segregating when the standard deviation between donors exceeded 5%. A statistical classification framework was developed to diagnose cytomegalovirus status using the catalog of TCR beta chain sequences. A later analysis assigned V and J genes by comparing TCR nucleotide sequences with IMGT/GENE-DB human TR gene sequences. In a later analysis, CDR3 sequences and most-parsimonious VDJ recombination scenarios were assigned using the TCRdist pipeline. In a later analysis, every TCR beta chain was defined by the combination of its CDR3 amino acid sequence and its V-gene family, and reads without a unique V-gene family were dropped. A later analysis removed several hundred highly shared, low-generation-probability nucleotide sequences to deal with suspected cross-contamination and a sequencing artifact. In a later analysis, a clonal expansion index was calculated for each public chain from normalized within-repertoire ranks of inferred template counts. A later analysis computed generation probabilities with a VDJ recombination model fitted to out-of-frame rearrangements, and checked the results against IGoR. Hypergeometric tests were used in a later analysis to score TCR-TCR, TCR-HLA and TCR-CMV co-occurrence, with a repertoire-size bias correction applied to the TCR pairs. In a later analysis, false discovery rates were estimated by permuting HLA or CMV assignments 20 times. In a later analysis, co-occurring TCRs were grouped using DBSCAN, and TCRdist sequence similarity was added for clustering within HLA-allele-positive subsets. Repertoires with fewer than 30,000 or more than 120,000 public chains, plus five repertoires with anomalous nucleotide sharing, were excluded from co-occurrence clustering. TCRdb carries this immuneACCESS record with in-frame sequences only. Its versions omit some clonotypes, under half of them owing to an unresolved V gene in the studies checked, with the rest unexplained. V, J and clone size are taken as reported in that table, and D and trimming were inferred from the DNA itself. The sample table contains more than 50,000 clones; only one count was recorded for about 70% of them. Approximately 19% of the sample belongs to the ten largest clones.

These data come from a study of cytomegalovirus exposure and HLA in healthy donors (dated by TCRdb to about 2017). Notes on the research overall: An earlier analysis of several hundred of the donors reported approximately 300 Gb of sequence data and approximately 110 million unique TCR beta sequences from 150 million to 200 million T cells. An early release that covered fewer than 750 HLA-typed donors contained approximately 290 gigabases of sequencing data and 85 million to 100 million unique TCR sequences. Of the 398 genotyped donors, less than 90% were placed in the genetic ancestry cluster associated with self-reported Caucasian donors. The study aimed to test whether signatures of past pathogen exposure could be identified by cataloging public T cell receptors. The T cell repertoires of several hundred subjects were profiled by immunosequencing and related to cytomegalovirus serostatus. Besides the first cohort of 666 subjects, a separate validation cohort made up of roughly 130 different subjects was used. High-throughput TCR immunosequencing, statistical association of individual TCRs with disease status, and machine learning were combined to predict cytomegalovirus infection status. A later analysis re-examined previously published TCR beta repertoires from more than 600 donors and added high-resolution HLA genotyping to investigate patterns of TCR occurrence. The later analysis used no new phenotypic data to find candidate immune exposures, relying instead on TCR beta sequences and their occurrence across donors. An earlier analysis of some 500 of the donors used high-throughput TCR beta sequencing to judge whether each TCR beta V gene segment behaved as functional or pseudogenic. Donor age, sex, ethnicity and CMV serostatus were collected together with the repertoire data. In a later genetic analysis, genome-wide SNP genotypes for about 60% of the 666 donors were used, and that subset was treated as a discovery cohort. All discovery cohort repertoires had been generated on a single sequencing platform. HLA typing covered class I and class II loci at four-digit resolution. The number of typed donors differed by locus: about 620-640 for A, B, C, DRB1 and DQB1; approximately 520 for DQA1; 606 for DPA1; and roughly 490 for DPB1. Because of strong linkage in the cohort, five DR-DQ haplotypes were treated as single units for association and clustering. Among 300 to 450 genotyped donors of the cohort, an average of around 240,000 unique TCR beta nucleotide sequences were sequenced per donor, roughly 20% of them non-productive.

The full study reports these points: Compared with the roughly 720-donor mean, donors in an Asian-associated ancestry cluster had fewer N-insertions in productive TCRs, according to a later genetic analysis. Because HLA typing was unavailable for some donors at each locus, only the typed subset was used in association tests. The study gave a list of more than 150 TCR beta chains associated with cytomegalovirus. In a later genetic analysis, a missense DCLRE1C variant was associated with V-gene and J-gene trimming of TCR beta chains, and the association was replicated in an independent cohort. Three of the identified cytomegalovirus-associated TCR beta chains were confirmed in vitro to be specific for cytomegalovirus antigens. When HLA alleles, especially DR and DQ, strongly co-occurred, TCR associations were difficult to assign to individual alleles. A later analysis found that TCR association rates varied across HLA loci, with DRB1 alleles showing the most associated TCRs and HLA-C alleles the fewest. A cluster of highly shared sequence variants was judged likely to be a technical artifact of the sequencing pipeline. Because counts were too low, roughly 18 rarely observed V segments, including chromosome 9 orphons, were left out of the earlier analysis of several hundred of the donors. In an earlier analysis of over 550 of the donors, most TCR beta V segments were observed in productive rearrangements about 90% or about 30% of the time, broadly matching IMGT annotations. In both the original and validation cohorts, the classifier was reported to diagnose cytomegalovirus status with high specificity and sensitivity. Sequencing depth was assumed to be roughly uniform across donors in the presence/absence analyses, though that assumption may not hold. Most TCR sequences were seen in very few donors, while some public TCRs were found in many individuals. A further reported finding was that TCR beta sequences accurately predicted the HLA-A and HLA-B alleles for most subjects in the first cohort. Most CMV-associated TCR beta chains appeared to be HLA-restricted in a later analysis, and the HLA associations seemed to be driven largely by CMV exposure. In this cohort, only TCR beta chains were sequenced, and detectable features were limited by the absence of alpha or paired-chain data. In a later analysis, HLA-associated TCR beta chains were found to be more clonally expanded and to have lower generation probabilities than equally common non-associated chains. Some IMGT-functional V segments, including TRBV6-2 and TRBV6-3, could not be told apart with the 87-base-pair reads, so those segments were excluded. Linkage disequilibrium might explain the correlated functional status among segregating V segments, but an unknown experimental factor could not be ruled out. Immune exposure information for the cohort was limited to CMV serostatus. The authors suggested that the approach could potentially be generalized to other disease states and immunological phenotypes. In a later analysis, several top co-occurrence clusters were reported to appear linked to parvovirus B19, influenza, CMV and Epstein-Barr virus. Specific HLA alleles were associated with 15,000 to 20,000 TCR beta sequences at a false discovery rate of 0.05 in a later analysis.

In total, approximately 700 healthy bone marrow donors made up the cohort. Cohort members were all nominally healthy when sampled, although unrecorded immune exposures were likely present. The donor tested CMV seropositive, placing the donor among the roughly 300 seropositive members of the cohort. A peripheral blood sample was collected from each donor, and TCR beta sequencing was performed on peripheral blood mononuclear cells. Genomic DNA extraction from the blood cell samples was performed with the Qiagen DNeasy Blood Extraction Kit. The germline ends are 20 bases apart after V is trimmed by 2 bases and J by 2 bases. The CDR3 has 18 amino acids, counting the end cysteine and phenylalanine. The CDR3 DNA has 54 bases and is translated from base 1. The germline V gene (reference sequence) provides CDR1 SGHKS and CDR2 YYEKEE.

This clonotype originated in a woman aged 55-70 years in good health and CMV-seropositive. Recombination linked TRBV5-5 to TRBJ1-5; D gene: possibly TRBD1, on 6 matching bases. Sequenced: PBMCs. The bases read TGTGCCAGCAGCTTTGGTCGGGTGGGGGGGGCGGGCAATCAGCCCCAGCATTTT. This is translated as CASSFGRVGGAGNQPQHF.